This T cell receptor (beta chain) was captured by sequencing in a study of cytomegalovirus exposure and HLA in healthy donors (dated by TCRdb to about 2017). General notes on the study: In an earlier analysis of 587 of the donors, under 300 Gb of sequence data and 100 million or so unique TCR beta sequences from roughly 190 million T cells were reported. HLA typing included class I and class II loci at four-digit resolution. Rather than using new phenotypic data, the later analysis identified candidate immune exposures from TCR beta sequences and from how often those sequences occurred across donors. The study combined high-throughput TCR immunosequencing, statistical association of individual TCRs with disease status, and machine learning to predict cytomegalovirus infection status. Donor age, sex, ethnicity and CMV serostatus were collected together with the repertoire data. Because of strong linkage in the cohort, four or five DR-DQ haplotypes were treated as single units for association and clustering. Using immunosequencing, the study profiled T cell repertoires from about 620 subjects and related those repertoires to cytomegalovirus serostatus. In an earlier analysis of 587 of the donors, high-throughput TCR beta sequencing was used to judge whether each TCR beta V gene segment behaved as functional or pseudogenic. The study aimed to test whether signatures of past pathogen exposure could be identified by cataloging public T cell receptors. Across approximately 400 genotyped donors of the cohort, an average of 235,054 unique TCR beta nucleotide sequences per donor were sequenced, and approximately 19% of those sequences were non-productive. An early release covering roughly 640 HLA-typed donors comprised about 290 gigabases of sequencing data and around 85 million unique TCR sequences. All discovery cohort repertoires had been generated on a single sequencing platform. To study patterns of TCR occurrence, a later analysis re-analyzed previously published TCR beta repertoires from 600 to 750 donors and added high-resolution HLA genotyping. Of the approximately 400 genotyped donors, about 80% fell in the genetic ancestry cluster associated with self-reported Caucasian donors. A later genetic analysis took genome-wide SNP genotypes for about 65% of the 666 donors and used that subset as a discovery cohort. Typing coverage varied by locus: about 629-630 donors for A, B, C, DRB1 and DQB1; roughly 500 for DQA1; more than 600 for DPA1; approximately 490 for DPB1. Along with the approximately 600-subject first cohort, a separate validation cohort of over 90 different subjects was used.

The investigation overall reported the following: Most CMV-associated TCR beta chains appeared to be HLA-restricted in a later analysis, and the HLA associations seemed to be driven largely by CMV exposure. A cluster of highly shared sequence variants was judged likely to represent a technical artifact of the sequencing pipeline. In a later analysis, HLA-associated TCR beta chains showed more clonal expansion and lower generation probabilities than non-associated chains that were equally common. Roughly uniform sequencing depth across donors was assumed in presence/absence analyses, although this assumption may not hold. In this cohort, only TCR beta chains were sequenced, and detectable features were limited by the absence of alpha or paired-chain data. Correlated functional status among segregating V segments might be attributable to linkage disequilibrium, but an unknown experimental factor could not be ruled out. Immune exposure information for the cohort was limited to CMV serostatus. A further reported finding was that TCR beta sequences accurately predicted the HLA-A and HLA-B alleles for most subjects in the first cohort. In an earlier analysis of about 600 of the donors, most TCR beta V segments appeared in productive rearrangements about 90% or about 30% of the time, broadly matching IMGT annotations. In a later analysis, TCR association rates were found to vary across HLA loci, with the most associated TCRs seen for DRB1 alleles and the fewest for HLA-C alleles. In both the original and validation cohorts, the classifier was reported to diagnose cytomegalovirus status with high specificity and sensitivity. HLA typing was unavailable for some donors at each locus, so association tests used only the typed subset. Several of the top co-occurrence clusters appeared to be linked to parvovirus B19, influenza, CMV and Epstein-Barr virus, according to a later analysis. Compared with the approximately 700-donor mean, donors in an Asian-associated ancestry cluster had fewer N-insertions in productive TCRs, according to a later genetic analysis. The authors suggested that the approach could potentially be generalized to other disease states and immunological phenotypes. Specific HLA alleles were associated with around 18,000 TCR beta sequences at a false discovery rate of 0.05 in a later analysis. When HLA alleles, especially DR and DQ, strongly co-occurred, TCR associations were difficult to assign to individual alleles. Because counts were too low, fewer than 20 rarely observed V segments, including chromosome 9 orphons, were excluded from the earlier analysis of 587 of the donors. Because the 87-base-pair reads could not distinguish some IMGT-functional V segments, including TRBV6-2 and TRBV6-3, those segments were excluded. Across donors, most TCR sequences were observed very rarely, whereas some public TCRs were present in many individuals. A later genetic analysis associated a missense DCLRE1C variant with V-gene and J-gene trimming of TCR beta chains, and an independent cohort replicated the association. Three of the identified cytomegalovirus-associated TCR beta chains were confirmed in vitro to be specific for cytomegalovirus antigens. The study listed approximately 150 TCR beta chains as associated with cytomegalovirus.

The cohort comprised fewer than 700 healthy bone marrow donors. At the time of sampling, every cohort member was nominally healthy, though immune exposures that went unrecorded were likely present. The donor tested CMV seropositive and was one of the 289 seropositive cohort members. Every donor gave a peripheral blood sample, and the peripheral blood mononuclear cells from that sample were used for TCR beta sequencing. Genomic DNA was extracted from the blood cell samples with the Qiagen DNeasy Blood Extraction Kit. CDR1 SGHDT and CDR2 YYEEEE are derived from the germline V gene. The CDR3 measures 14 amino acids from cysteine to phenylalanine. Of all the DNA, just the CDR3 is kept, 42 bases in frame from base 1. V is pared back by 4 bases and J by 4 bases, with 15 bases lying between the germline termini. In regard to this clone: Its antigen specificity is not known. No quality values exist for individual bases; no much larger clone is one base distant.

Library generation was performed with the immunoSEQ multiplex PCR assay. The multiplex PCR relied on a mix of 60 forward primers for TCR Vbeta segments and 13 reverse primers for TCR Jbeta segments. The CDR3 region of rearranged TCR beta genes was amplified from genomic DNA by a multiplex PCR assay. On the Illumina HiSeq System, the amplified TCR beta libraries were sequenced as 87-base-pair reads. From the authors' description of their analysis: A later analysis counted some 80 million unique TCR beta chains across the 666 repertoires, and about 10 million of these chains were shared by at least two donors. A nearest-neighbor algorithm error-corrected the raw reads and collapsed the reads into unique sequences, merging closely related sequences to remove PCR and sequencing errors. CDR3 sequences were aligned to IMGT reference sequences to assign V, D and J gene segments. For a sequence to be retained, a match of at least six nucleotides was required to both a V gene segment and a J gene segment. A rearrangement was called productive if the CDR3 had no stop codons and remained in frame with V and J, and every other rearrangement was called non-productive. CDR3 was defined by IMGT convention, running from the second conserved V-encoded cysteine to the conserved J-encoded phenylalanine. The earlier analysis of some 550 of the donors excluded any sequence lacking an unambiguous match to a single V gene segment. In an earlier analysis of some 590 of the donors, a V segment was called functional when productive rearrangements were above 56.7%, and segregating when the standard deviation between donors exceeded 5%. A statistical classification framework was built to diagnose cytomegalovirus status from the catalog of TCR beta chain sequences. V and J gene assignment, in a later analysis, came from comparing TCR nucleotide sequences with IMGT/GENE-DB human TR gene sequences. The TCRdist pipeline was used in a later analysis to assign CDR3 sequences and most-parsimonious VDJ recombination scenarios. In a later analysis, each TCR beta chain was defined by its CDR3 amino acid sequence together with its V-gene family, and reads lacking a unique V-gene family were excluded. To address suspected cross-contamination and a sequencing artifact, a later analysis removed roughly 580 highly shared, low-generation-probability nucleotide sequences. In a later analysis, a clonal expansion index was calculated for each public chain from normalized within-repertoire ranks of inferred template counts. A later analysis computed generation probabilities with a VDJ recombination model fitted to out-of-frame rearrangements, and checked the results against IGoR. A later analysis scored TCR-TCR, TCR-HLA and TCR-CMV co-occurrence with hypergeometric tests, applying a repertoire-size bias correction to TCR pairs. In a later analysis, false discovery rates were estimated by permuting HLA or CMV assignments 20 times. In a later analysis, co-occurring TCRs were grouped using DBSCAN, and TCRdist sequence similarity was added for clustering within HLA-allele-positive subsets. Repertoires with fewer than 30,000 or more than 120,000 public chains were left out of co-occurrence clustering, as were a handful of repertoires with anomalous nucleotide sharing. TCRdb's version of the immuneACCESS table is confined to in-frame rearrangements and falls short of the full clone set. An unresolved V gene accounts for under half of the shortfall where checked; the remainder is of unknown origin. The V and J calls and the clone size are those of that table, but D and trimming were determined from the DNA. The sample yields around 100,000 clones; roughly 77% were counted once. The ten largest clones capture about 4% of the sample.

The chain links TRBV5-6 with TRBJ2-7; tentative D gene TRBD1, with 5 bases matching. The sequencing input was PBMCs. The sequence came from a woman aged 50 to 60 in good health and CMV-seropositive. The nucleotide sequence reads TGTGCCAGCAGCGGACATAATGAGGAGTACGAGCAGTACTTC. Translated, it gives CASSGHNEEYEQYF.